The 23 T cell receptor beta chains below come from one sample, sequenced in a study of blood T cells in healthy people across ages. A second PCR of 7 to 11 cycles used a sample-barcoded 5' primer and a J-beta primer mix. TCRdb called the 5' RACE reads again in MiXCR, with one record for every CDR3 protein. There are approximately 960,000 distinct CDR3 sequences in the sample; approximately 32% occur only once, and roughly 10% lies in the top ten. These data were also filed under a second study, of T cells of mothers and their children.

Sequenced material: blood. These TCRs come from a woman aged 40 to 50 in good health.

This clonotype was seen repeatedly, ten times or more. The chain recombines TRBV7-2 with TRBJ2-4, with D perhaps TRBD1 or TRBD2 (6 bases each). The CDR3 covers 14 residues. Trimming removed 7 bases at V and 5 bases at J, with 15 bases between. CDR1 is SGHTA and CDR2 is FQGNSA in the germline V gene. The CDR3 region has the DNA TGTGCCAGCACCCCTGGAAGGGGGGAAAACATTCAGTACTTC. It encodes CASTPGRGENIQYF. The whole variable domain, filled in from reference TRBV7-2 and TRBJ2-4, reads GAGVSQSPSNKVTEKGKDVELRCDPISGHTALYWYRQSLGQGLEFLIYFQGNSAPDKSGLPSDRFSAERTGGSVSTLTIQRTQQEDSAVYLCASTPGRGENIQYFGAGTRLSVL.

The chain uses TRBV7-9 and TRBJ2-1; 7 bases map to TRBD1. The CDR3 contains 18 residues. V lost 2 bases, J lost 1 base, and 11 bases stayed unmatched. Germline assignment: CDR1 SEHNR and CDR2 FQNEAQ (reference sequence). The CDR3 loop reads CASSLSPRTGWSYNEQFF. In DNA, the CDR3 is TGTGCCAGCAGCTTATCCCCAAGGACAGGTTGGTCCTACAATGAGCAGTTCTTC.

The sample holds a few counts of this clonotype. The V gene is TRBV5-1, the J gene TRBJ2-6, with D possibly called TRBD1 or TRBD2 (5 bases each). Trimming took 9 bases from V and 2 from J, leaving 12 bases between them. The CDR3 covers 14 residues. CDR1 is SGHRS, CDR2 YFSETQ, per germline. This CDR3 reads CATGATAGANVLTF. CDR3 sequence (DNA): TGCGCCACCGGGGCGACAGCTGGGGCCAACGTCCTGACTTTC. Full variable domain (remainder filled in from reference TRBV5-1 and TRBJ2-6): KAGVTQTPRYLIKTRGQQVTLSCSPISGHRSVSWYQQTPGQGLQFLFEYFSETQRNKGNFPGRFSGRQFSNSRSEMNVSTLELGDSALYLCATGATAGANVLTFGAGSRLTVL.

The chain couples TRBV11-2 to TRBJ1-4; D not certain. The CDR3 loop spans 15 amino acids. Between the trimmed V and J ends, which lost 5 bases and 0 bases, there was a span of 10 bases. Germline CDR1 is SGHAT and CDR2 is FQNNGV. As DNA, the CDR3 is TGTGCCAGCAGCATCGACCGAGCAACTAATGAAAAACTGTTTTTT. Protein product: CASSIDRATNEKLFF.

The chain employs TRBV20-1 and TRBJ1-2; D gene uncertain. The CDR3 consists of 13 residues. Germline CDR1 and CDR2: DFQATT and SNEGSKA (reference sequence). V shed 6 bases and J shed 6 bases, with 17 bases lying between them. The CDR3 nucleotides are TGCAGTGCCTGGGTGGGCAGGTTTAATGGCTACACCTTC. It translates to CSAWVGRFNGYTF.

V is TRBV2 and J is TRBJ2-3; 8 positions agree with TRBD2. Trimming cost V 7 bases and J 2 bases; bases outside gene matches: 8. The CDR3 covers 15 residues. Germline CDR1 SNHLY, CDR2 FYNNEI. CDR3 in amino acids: CASKLVAGNTDTQYF. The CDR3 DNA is TGTGCCAGCAAGCTAGTAGCGGGGAACACAGATACGCAGTATTTT.

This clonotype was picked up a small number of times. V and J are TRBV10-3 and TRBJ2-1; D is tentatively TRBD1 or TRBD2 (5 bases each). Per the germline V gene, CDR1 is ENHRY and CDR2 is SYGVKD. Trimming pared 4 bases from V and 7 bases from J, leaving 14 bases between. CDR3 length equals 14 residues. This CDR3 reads CAISAGEGINEQFF. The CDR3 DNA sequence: TGTGCCATCAGTGCGGGCGAGGGGATTAATGAGCAGTTCTTC.

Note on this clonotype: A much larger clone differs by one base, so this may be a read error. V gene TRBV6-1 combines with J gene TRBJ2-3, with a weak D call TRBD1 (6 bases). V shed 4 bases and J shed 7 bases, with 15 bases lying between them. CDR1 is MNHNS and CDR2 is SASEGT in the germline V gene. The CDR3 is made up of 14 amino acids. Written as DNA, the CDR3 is TGTGCCAGCAGTGCGGCCCGACAGGCCTATACGCAGTATTTT. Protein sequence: CASSAARQAYTQYF.

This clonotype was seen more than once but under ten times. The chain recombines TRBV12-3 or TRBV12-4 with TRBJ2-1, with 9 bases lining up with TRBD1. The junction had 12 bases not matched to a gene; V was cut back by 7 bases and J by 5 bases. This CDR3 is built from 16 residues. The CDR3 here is CASTRTGTGTNNEQFF. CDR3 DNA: TGTGCCAGCACCCGTACCGGGACAGGGACTAACAATGAGCAGTTCTTC.

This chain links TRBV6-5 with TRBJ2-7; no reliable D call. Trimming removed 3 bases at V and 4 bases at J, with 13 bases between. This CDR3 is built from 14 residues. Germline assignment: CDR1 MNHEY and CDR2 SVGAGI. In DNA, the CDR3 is TGTGCCAGCAGTTATTCGGAATTTCGTTACGAGCAGTACTTC. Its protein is CASSYSEFRYEQYF.

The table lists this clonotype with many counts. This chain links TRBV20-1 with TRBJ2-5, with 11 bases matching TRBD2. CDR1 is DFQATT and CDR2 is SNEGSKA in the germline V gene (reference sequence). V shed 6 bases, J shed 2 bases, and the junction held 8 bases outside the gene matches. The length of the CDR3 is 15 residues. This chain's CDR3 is CSAPRLAGSQETQYF. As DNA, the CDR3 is TGCAGTGCCCCCCGACTAGCGGGATCGCAAGAGACCCAGTACTTC.

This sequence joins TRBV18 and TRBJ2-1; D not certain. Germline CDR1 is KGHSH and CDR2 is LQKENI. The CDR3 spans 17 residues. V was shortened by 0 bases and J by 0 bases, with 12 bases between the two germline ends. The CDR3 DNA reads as TGTGCCAGCTCACCACCGCTGGGGAAGAGCTCCTACAATGAGCAGTTCTTC. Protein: CASSPPLGKSSYNEQFF.

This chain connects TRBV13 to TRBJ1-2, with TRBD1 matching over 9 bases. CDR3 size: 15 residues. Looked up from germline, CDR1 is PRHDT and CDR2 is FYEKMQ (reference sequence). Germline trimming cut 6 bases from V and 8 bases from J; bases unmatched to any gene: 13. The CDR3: CASSQGQGTLGGYTF. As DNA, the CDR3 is TGTGCCAGCAGTCAAGGACAGGGGACATTAGGCGGCTACACCTTC.

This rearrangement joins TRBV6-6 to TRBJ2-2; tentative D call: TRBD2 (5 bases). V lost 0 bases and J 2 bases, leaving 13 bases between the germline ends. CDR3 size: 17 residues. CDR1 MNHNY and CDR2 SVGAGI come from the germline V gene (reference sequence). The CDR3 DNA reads TGTGCCAGCAGTTACTCGATAGGGAGTGGCAACACCGGGGAGCTGTTTTTT. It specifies CASSYSIGSGNTGELFF.

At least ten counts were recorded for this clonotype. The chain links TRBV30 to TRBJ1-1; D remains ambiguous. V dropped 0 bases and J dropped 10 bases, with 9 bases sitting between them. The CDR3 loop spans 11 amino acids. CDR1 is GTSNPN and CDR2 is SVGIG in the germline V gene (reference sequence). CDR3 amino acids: CAWSVTTGAFF. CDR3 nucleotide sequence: TGTGCCTGGAGTGTAACCACGGGAGCTTTCTTT.

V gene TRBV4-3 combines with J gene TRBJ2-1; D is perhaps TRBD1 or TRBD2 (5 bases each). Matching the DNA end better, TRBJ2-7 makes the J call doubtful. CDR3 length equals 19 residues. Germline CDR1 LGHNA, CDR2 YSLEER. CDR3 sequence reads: CASSQDWSASRESYNEQYF. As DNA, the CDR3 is TGCGCCAGCAGCCAAGATTGGTCGGCGTCCAGGGAGTCCTACAATGAGCAGTACTTC.

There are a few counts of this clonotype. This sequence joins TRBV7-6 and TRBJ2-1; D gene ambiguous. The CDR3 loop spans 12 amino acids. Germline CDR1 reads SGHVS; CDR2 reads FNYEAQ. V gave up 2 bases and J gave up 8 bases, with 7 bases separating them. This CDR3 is CASSLLSDEQFF. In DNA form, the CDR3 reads TGTGCCAGCAGCTTACTTTCCGATGAGCAGTTCTTC. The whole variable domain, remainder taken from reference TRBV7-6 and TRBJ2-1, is GAGVSQSPRYKVTKRGQDVALRCDPISGHVSLYWYRQALGQGPEFLTYFNYEAQQDKSGLPNDRFSAERPEGSISTLTIQRTEQRDSAMYRCASSLLSDEQFFGPGTRLTVL.

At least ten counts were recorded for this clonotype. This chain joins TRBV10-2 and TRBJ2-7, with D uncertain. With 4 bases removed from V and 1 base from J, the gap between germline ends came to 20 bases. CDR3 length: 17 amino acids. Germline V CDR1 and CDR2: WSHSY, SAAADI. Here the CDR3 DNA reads TGCGCCAGCAGTGTAATGGGTATCGGCAGCGATTCCTACGAGCAGTACTTC. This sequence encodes CASSVMGIGSDSYEQYF.

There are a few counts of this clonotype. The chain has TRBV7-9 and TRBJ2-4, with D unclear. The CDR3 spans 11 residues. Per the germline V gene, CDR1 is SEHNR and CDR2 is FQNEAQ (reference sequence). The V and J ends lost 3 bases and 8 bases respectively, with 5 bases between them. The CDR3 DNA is TGTGCCAGCAGCTTTACTGACATTCAGTACTTC. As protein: CASSFTDIQYF.

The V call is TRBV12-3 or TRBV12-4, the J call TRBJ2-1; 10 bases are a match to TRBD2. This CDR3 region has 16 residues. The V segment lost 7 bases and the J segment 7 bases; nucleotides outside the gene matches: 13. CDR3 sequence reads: CASNPPFGLAANEQFF. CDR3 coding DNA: TGTGCCAGCAACCCCCCCTTCGGACTAGCGGCGAATGAGCAGTTCTTC.

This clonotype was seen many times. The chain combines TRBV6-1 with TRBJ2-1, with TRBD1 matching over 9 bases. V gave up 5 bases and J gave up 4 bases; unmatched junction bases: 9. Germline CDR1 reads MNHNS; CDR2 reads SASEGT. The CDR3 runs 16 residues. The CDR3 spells CASSTPGTGTYNEQFF. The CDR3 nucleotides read TGTGCCAGCAGTACCCCCGGGACAGGGACGTACAATGAGCAGTTCTTC.

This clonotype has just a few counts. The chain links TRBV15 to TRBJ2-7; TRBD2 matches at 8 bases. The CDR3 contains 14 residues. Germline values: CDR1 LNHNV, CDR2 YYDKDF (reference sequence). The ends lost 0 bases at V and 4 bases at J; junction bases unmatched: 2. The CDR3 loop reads CATSRETGGYEQYF. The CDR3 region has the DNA TGTGCCACCAGCAGAGAGACGGGGGGGTACGAGCAGTACTTC.

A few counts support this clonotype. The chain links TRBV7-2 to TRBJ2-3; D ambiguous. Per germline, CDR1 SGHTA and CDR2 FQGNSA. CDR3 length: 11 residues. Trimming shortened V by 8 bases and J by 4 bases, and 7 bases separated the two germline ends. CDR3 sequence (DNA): TGTGCCAGCGCCCTAGCAGATACGCAGTATTTT. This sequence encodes CASALADTQYF.